These T cell receptor beta chains were read from a single sample in a study of naive and memory T cell subsets. TCRdb re-called the UMI-ligation and nested PCR reads through MiXCR, storing one row per CDR3 protein. The sample holds about 150,000 distinct CDR3 sequences, over 20% seen once. The sample consisted of naive CD4+ T cells from blood. Receptor source: a human donor in good health. Each CDR3 is given with its conserved first and last residue. Each record gives: V gene, D gene, J gene, clone size, CDR3 protein, CDR3 DNA. A D gene is named only where the DNA matches it firmly. Clone size is shown for a subset of rows, as once, few, many or a class of expanded clone.

v_call: TRBV24-1
d_call: TRBD1
j_call: TRBJ2-1
clone_size: few
cdr3_aa: CATSAPGARGNNEQFF
cdr3_nt: TGTGCCACCAGTGCCCCCGGGGCCAGGGGGAACAATGAGCAGTTCTTC

v_call: TRBV9
d_call: .
j_call: TRBJ2-1
clone_size: few
cdr3_aa: CASSVASGLYNEQFF
cdr3_nt: TGTGCCAGCAGCGTAGCCAGCGGTCTTTACAATGAGCAGTTCTTC

v_call: TRBV27
d_call: TRBD1
j_call: TRBJ1-2
clone_size: .
cdr3_aa: CASSEFRDRGRKASLYGYTF
cdr3_nt: TGTGCCAGCAGTGAATTCCGGGACAGGGGGCGAAAGGCTAGCCTCTATGGCTACACCTTC

v_call: TRBV28
d_call: .
j_call: TRBJ1-2
clone_size: .
cdr3_aa: CASSLRSDYGYTF
cdr3_nt: TGTGCCAGCAGTTTAAGGAGCGACTATGGCTACACCTTC

v_call: TRBV2
d_call: .
j_call: TRBJ2-7
clone_size: .
cdr3_aa: CASSGQMGIYEQYF
cdr3_nt: TGTGCCAGCAGCGGACAGATGGGGATATACGAGCAGTACTTC

v_call: TRBV20-1
d_call: TRBD2
j_call: TRBJ2-3
clone_size: few
cdr3_aa: CSAAKLAGGPLGADTQYF
cdr3_nt: TGCAGTGCAGCCAAACTAGCGGGAGGGCCCCTGGGGGCAGATACGCAGTATTTT

v_call: TRBV7-9
d_call: .
j_call: TRBJ1-1
clone_size: .
cdr3_aa: CASSFRDLSEVTEAFF
cdr3_nt: TGTGCCAGCAGCTTTCGGGACTTGTCGGAGGTCACTGAAGCTTTCTTT

v_call: TRBV12-3/TRBV12-4
d_call: TRBD2
j_call: TRBJ2-3
clone_size: .
cdr3_aa: CASSLLAGASTDTQYF
cdr3_nt: TGTGCCAGCAGTTTACTAGCGGGAGCTTCCACAGATACGCAGTATTTT

v_call: TRBV12-3/TRBV12-4
d_call: .
j_call: TRBJ1-2
clone_size: few
cdr3_aa: CASIRTPGQFGYTF
cdr3_nt: TGTGCCAGCATTAGGACGCCTGGTCAATTTGGCTACACCTTC

v_call: TRBV30
d_call: .
j_call: TRBJ1-2
clone_size: once
cdr3_aa: CACNPPGARGYTF
cdr3_nt: TGTGCCTGCAACCCCCCGGGGGCGAGAGGCTACACCTTC

v_call: TRBV29-1
d_call: .
j_call: TRBJ1-1
clone_size: few
cdr3_aa: CSVAPGGNTEAFF
cdr3_nt: TGCAGCGTTGCTCCGGGGGGGAACACTGAAGCTTTCTTT

v_call: TRBV29-1
d_call: .
j_call: TRBJ2-1
clone_size: many
cdr3_aa: CSVVQPYNEQFF
cdr3_nt: TGCAGCGTTGTCCAGCCATACAATGAGCAGTTCTTC

v_call: TRBV7-2
d_call: .
j_call: TRBJ1-5
clone_size: few
cdr3_aa: CASSLDLLSNQPQHF
cdr3_nt: TGTGCCAGCAGCCTGGACCTTCTCTCCAATCAGCCCCAGCATTTT

v_call: TRBV7-9
d_call: .
j_call: TRBJ1-1
clone_size: few
cdr3_aa: CASSLDSGTEAFF
cdr3_nt: TGTGCCAGCAGCTTGGACAGCGGCACTGAAGCTTTCTTT

v_call: TRBV6-6
d_call: TRBD1
j_call: TRBJ2-2
clone_size: many
cdr3_aa: CASSYSQGTGELFF
cdr3_nt: TGTGCCAGCAGTTACTCACAGGGGACCGGGGAGCTGTTTTTT

v_call: TRBV25-1
d_call: .
j_call: TRBJ2-1
clone_size: .
cdr3_aa: CASSTGWSEQFF
cdr3_nt: TGTGCCAGCAGTACTGGCTGGTCCGAGCAGTTCTTC

v_call: TRBV6-6
d_call: TRBD1
j_call: TRBJ2-7
clone_size: .
cdr3_aa: CASSYGQGAAYEQYF
cdr3_nt: TGTGCCAGCAGTTACGGACAGGGGGCGGCCTACGAGCAGTACTTC

v_call: TRBV30
d_call: TRBD2
j_call: TRBJ2-7
clone_size: .
cdr3_aa: CAWQPGGEQYF
cdr3_nt: TGTGCCTGGCAGCCGGGGGGTGAGCAGTACTTC

v_call: TRBV20-1
d_call: .
j_call: TRBJ2-7
clone_size: few
cdr3_aa: CSARENRQPTYEQYF
cdr3_nt: TGCAGTGCTAGAGAGAACAGGCAGCCGACCTACGAGCAGTACTTC

v_call: TRBV6-2/TRBV6-3
d_call: .
j_call: TRBJ2-7
clone_size: few
cdr3_aa: CASSSPTGEQYF
cdr3_nt: TGTGCCAGCAGCAGCCCTACGGGCGAGCAGTACTTC

v_call: TRBV7-9
d_call: TRBD2
j_call: TRBJ2-7
clone_size: .
cdr3_aa: CASSFGGRAYEQYF
cdr3_nt: TGTGCCAGCAGCTTCGGCGGGAGAGCCTACGAGCAGTACTTC

v_call: TRBV20-1
d_call: TRBD2
j_call: TRBJ2-1
clone_size: .
cdr3_aa: CSAGPGLAGANEQFF
cdr3_nt: TGCAGTGCTGGCCCGGGACTAGCGGGAGCCAATGAGCAGTTCTTC

v_call: TRBV7-3
d_call: .
j_call: TRBJ2-5
clone_size: .
cdr3_aa: CASSTGLQETQYF
cdr3_nt: TGTGCCAGCAGCACAGGGCTCCAAGAGACCCAGTACTTC

v_call: TRBV28
d_call: TRBD1
j_call: TRBJ2-1
clone_size: many
cdr3_aa: CASHGRDRVYNEQFF
cdr3_nt: TGTGCCAGCCACGGTCGGGACAGGGTATACAATGAGCAGTTCTTC

v_call: TRBV7-6
d_call: .
j_call: TRBJ2-7
clone_size: many
cdr3_aa: CASSLDRAAYEQYF
cdr3_nt: TGTGCCAGCAGCTTAGACAGGGCGGCCTACGAGCAGTACTTC

v_call: TRBV28
d_call: TRBD1
j_call: TRBJ2-7
clone_size: .
cdr3_aa: CASRAQTGYLFEQYF
cdr3_nt: TGTGCCAGCAGAGCGCAGACAGGGTACCTATTCGAGCAGTACTTC

v_call: TRBV28
d_call: TRBD2
j_call: TRBJ2-1
clone_size: many
cdr3_aa: CASSMTSGGGRGFF
cdr3_nt: TGTGCCAGCAGTATGACTAGCGGAGGGGGGAGGGGGTTCTTC

v_call: TRBV28
d_call: .
j_call: TRBJ2-7
clone_size: once
cdr3_aa: CASSFASGSSYEQYF
cdr3_nt: TGTGCCAGCAGTTTCGCGAGCGGAAGCTCCTACGAGCAGTACTTC

v_call: TRBV15
d_call: TRBD2
j_call: TRBJ2-1
clone_size: .
cdr3_aa: CATSPLAGGPRQRINEQFF
cdr3_nt: TGTGCCACTTCGCCCTTAGCGGGAGGGCCTCGTCAGCGCATCAATGAGCAGTTCTTC

v_call: TRBV5-4
d_call: .
j_call: TRBJ2-7
clone_size: .
cdr3_aa: CASSFRNSYEQYF
cdr3_nt: TGTGCCAGCAGCTTCAGGAACTCCTACGAGCAGTACTTC

v_call: TRBV25-1
d_call: TRBD1
j_call: TRBJ1-2
clone_size: few
cdr3_aa: CASSETGGGRFNYGYTF
cdr3_nt: TGTGCCAGCAGTGAGACAGGGGGCGGCCGATTTAACTATGGCTACACCTTC

v_call: TRBV28
d_call: TRBD1
j_call: TRBJ2-7
clone_size: many
cdr3_aa: CASRQTGTGGGYEQYF
cdr3_nt: TGTGCCAGCAGACAAACCGGGACAGGGGGCGGGTACGAGCAGTACTTC

v_call: TRBV20-1
d_call: TRBD2
j_call: TRBJ2-1
clone_size: .
cdr3_aa: CSARVRLAVSYNEQFF
cdr3_nt: TGCAGTGCTAGAGTGAGGCTAGCGGTTTCCTACAATGAGCAGTTCTTC

v_call: TRBV29-1
d_call: .
j_call: TRBJ2-1
clone_size: many
cdr3_aa: CSVEGQGRLGEQFF
cdr3_nt: TGCAGCGTTGAGGGGCAGGGTAGGTTGGGTGAGCAGTTCTTC

v_call: TRBV7-9
d_call: .
j_call: TRBJ2-1
clone_size: .
cdr3_aa: CASSLGDGGSTEEQFF
cdr3_nt: TGTGCCAGCAGCTTAGGGGACGGGGGATCAACAGAGGAGCAGTTCTTC

v_call: TRBV20-1
d_call: TRBD1
j_call: TRBJ2-3
clone_size: .
cdr3_aa: CSARDADRGRDTQYF
cdr3_nt: TGCAGTGCTAGAGATGCGGACAGGGGAAGGGATACGCAGTATTTT

v_call: TRBV20-1
d_call: .
j_call: TRBJ1-1
clone_size: .
cdr3_aa: CSAKGGQIWTEAFF
cdr3_nt: TGCAGTGCTAAGGGGGGGCAAATATGGACTGAAGCTTTCTTT

v_call: TRBV10-3
d_call: .
j_call: TRBJ2-3
clone_size: .
cdr3_aa: CAISVPGQGMTDTQYF
cdr3_nt: TGTGCCATCTCCGTCCCGGGGCAGGGGATGACAGATACGCAGTATTTT

v_call: TRBV6-5
d_call: TRBD2
j_call: TRBJ2-7
clone_size: .
cdr3_aa: CASSPSGMNYEQYF
cdr3_nt: TGTGCCAGCAGTCCGAGCGGGATGAACTACGAGCAGTACTTC

v_call: TRBV7-9
d_call: .
j_call: TRBJ1-3
clone_size: .
cdr3_aa: CASSQTPFGRVGNTIYF
cdr3_nt: TGTGCCAGCAGTCAAACCCCTTTCGGACGAGTTGGAAACACCATATATTTT

v_call: TRBV20-1
d_call: .
j_call: TRBJ2-1
clone_size: few
cdr3_aa: CSARDTRPSRSYNEQFF
cdr3_nt: TGCAGTGCTAGAGATACCCGGCCTAGCCGCTCCTACAATGAGCAGTTCTTC

v_call: TRBV12-3/TRBV12-4
d_call: .
j_call: TRBJ2-3
clone_size: .
cdr3_aa: CASSPGRGREGLVAQYF
cdr3_nt: TGTGCCAGCAGTCCCGGCAGGGGGCGGGAGGGCCTTGTGGCGCAGTATTTT

v_call: TRBV7-2
d_call: .
j_call: TRBJ2-7
clone_size: once
cdr3_aa: CASSFLSYEQYF
cdr3_nt: TGTGCCAGCAGCTTTCTTTCCTACGAGCAGTACTTC